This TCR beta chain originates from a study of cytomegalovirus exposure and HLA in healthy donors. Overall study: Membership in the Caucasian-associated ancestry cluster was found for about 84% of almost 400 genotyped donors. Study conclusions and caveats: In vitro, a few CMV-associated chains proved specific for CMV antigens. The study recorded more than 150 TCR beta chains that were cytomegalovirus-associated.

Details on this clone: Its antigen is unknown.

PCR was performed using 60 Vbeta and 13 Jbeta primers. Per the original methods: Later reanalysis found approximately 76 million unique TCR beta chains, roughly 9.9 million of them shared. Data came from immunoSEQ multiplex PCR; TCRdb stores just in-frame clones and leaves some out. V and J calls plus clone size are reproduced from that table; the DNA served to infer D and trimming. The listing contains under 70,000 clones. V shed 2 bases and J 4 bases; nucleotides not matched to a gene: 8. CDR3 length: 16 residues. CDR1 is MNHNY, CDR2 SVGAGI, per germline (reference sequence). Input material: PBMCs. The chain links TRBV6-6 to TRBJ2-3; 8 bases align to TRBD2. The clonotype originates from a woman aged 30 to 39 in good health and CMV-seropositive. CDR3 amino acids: CASSYDQRERADTQYF. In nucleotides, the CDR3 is TGTGCCAGCAGTTACGACCAGCGGGAGCGGGCAGATACGCAGTATTTT.